One sample yielded the 20 T cell receptor beta chains listed below, sequenced in a study of early T cells in non-severe SARS-CoV-2 infection. MiXCR was run by TCRdb on the 5' RACE reads, yielding one entry per CDR3 protein. The sample includes about 32,000 distinct CDR3 sequences, about 3.9% of them seen just once. Specimen: whole blood. The receptors shown here come from an adult who was a healthcare worker with PCR-confirmed SARS-CoV-2 infection or an uninfected control (not recorded which).

The chain has TRBV11-3 and TRBJ2-2; 9 nucleotides match TRBD2. Germline trimming cut 5 bases from V and 3 bases from J; bases unmatched to any gene: 7. This CDR3 has 16 residues. Germline V gene lookup returns CDR1 SGHNT and CDR2 YENEEA. The CDR3 coding sequence is TGTGCCAGCAGCCGTAGCGGGAGACGGGACACCGGGGAGCTGTTTTTT. Its translation: CASSRSGRRDTGELFF.

This clonotype was observed at least ten times. The rearrangement links TRBV5-1 to TRBJ1-1, with D possibly TRBD1 on 5 matching bases. Germline CDR1 is SGHRS and CDR2 is YFSETQ. Deletions cut 2 bases from V and 1 base from J, with 18 bases between. The CDR3 contains 17 residues. For the CDR3, the DNA is TGCGCCAGCAGCTTCGCTGGGGCTGGATCCCCGAACACTGAAGCTTTCTTT. Translation: CASSFAGAGSPNTEAFF.

This clonotype occurred many times. The J gene is TRBJ2-2, the V gene TRBV19, with 11 bases lining up with TRBD1. The CDR3 is 16 residues long. Germline CDR1 LNHDA, CDR2 SQIVND (reference sequence). The ends lost 6 bases at V and 7 bases at J; junction bases unmatched: 10. CDR3: CASSAGTGGAGGELFF. CDR3 nucleotide sequence: TGTGCCAGTAGCGCCGGGACAGGGGGTGCGGGCGGGGAGCTGTTTTTT.

This clonotype has more than one count but fewer than ten. This sequence joins TRBV10-3 and TRBJ2-2, with 8 positions matching TRBD2. Germline V CDR1 and CDR2: ENHRY, SYGVKD. This CDR3 comprises 16 residues. J gave up 0 bases and V 2 bases, and 2 bases lay outside the gene matches. CDR3 in amino acids: CAISEPGGPNTGELFF. The DNA for the CDR3 is TGTGCCATCAGTGAGCCGGGAGGGCCGAACACCGGGGAGCTGTTTTTT.

This clonotype occurred many times. The chain carries TRBV18 and TRBJ2-1; a weak D match, TRBD2 (5 bases). V lost 1 base and J 4 bases, leaving 8 bases between the germline ends. CDR1 and CDR2 (germline): KGHSH, LQKENI. This CDR3 contains 14 residues. The CDR3 DNA reads TGTGCCAGCTCACCACAAGGGAGTTACAATGAGCAGTTCTTC. Residues: CASSPQGSYNEQFF.

This clonotype was recorded many times. CDR3 sequence: CASSVTGANYEQYF. The DNA of the CDR3 is TGTGCCAGCAGCGTAACGGGTGCTAACTACGAGCAGTACTTC. The chain has TRBV9 and TRBJ2-7; no reliable D call. V gave up 1 base and J gave up 3 bases, with 11 bases separating them. This CDR3 region has 14 residues. Germline assignment: CDR1 SGDLS and CDR2 YYNGEE. Looking up the rest from reference TRBV9 and TRBJ2-7 gives the full variable domain: DSGVTQTPKHLITATGQRVTLRCSPRSGDLSVYWYQQSLDQGLQFLIQYYNGEERAKGNILERFSAQQFPDLHSELNLSSLELGDSALYFCASSVTGANYEQYFGPGTRLTVT.

The sample holds many counts of this clonotype. The V and J genes are TRBV10-3 and TRBJ1-5; D uncertain. CDR1 and CDR2 from the germline V gene are ENHRY and SYGVKD. The germline V and J ends were trimmed by 6 bases and 3 bases, with 3 bases remaining between them. The CDR3 extends over 11 amino acids. CDR3 DNA sequence: TGTGCCATCAGGTCCAATCAGCCCCAGCATTTT. Encoded protein: CAIRSNQPQHF.

The table lists this clonotype with many counts. This sequence joins TRBV4-3 and TRBJ1-5; TRBD1 might be the D (6 bases). V lost 0 bases and J 3 bases, leaving 21 bases between the germline ends. There are 19 residues in the CDR3. Germline values: CDR1 LGHNA, CDR2 YSLEER. Here the CDR3 reads CASSQDPQTGFRSNQPQHF. CDR3 DNA sequence: TGCGCCAGCAGCCAAGATCCTCAAACAGGGTTTCGTTCCAATCAGCCCCAGCATTTT.

This clonotype was recorded many times. The rearrangement links TRBV19 to TRBJ2-7; 7 bases agree with TRBD1. The CDR3 extends over 14 amino acids. The ends lost 3 bases at V and 3 bases at J; junction bases unmatched: 5. In germline, CDR1 is LNHDA, CDR2 SQIVND (reference sequence). The CDR3 nucleotides read TGTGCCAGTAGTATCGGGACAGCCAGCTACGAGCAGTACTTC. Protein sequence: CASSIGTASYEQYF.

This clonotype was seen at least ten times. V usage is TRBV9 and J usage is TRBJ1-1, with D maybe TRBD1 (5 bases). There are 14 residues in the CDR3. Trimming removed 0 bases from V and 4 bases from J, with 10 bases in between. Germline loops: CDR1 SGDLS, CDR2 YYNGEE. This CDR3 reads CASSVEGTSTEAFF. For the CDR3, the DNA is TGTGCCAGCAGCGTAGAGGGGACCTCCACTGAAGCTTTCTTT.

This clonotype was picked up many times. In DNA form, the CDR3 reads TGTGCCAGCAGAGACACGGGACAGGGAGGTTCACCCCTCCACTTT. Translation: CASRDTGQGGSPLHF. The rearrangement uses TRBV4-2 and TRBJ1-6, with 9 bases matching TRBD1. The germline V gene has CDR1 LGHNA and CDR2 YNFKEQ. This CDR3 has 15 residues. The V gene end was trimmed by 6 bases and the J gene end by 9 bases; junction bases not matched to a gene: 9.

This clonotype appeared many times. This chain uses TRBV12-3 or TRBV12-4 with TRBJ2-1; 12 bases align to TRBD2. Unmatched junction bases numbered 0, after V lost 2 bases and J lost 7 bases. This CDR3 is 14 amino acids long. The CDR3 is CASSLLAGGNEQFF. The CDR3 DNA reads as TGTGCCAGCAGTTTACTAGCGGGAGGGAATGAGCAGTTCTTC.

This clonotype occurred many times. The V gene is TRBV12-3 or TRBV12-4, the J gene TRBJ1-1; D gene uncertain. The CDR3 is 13 residues long. V gave up 5 bases and J gave up 1 base, with 8 bases separating them. Here the CDR3 reads CASSPTQNTEAFF. CDR3 nucleotides: TGTGCCAGCAGTCCAACACAGAACACTGAAGCTTTCTTT.

This clonotype has at least ten counts. The genes are TRBV9 and TRBJ2-3; 9 nucleotides line up with TRBD1. The V and J ends lost 3 bases and 2 bases, in that order; junction bases with no gene match: 4. The germline CDR1 and CDR2 sequences are SGDLS and YYNGEE. This CDR3 has 15 amino acids. The CDR3 loop is CASSADRGPTDTQYF. CDR3 nucleotide sequence: TGTGCCAGCAGCGCGGACAGGGGACCCACAGATACGCAGTATTTT.

This chain joins TRBV7-8 and TRBJ2-2; 13 bases map to TRBD2. The germline CDR1 and CDR2 sequences are SGHVS and FQNEAQ. This CDR3 comprises 17 residues. V lost 4 bases to trimming and J lost 4 bases; unmatched junction nucleotides: 6. Here the CDR3 reads CASSSGTSGELTGELFF. The CDR3 region has the DNA TGTGCCAGCAGCTCCGGGACTAGCGGGGAACTCACCGGGGAGCTGTTTTTT.

The table lists this clonotype with many counts. V gene TRBV7-3 combines with J gene TRBJ2-1; no clear D gene. Per germline, CDR1 SGHTA and CDR2 FQGTGA. The CDR3 is 17 amino acids. Trimming took off 0 bases at V and 5 bases at J, with 17 bases between the two ends. This CDR3 is CASSLTLGPPPDNEQFF. The CDR3 DNA is TGTGCCAGCAGCTTAACCCTGGGTCCACCGCCCGACAATGAGCAGTTCTTC.

This clonotype was counted at least ten times. V gene TRBV6-4 combines with J gene TRBJ2-6, with D maybe TRBD1 (6 bases). Germline-derived CDR1 and CDR2 are MRHNA and SNTAGT. V lost 5 bases and J 0 bases, leaving 8 bases between the germline ends. This CDR3 is built from 15 residues. CDR3 sequence: CASSQDSSGANVLTF. CDR3 bases: TGTGCCAGCAGTCAGGACAGCTCTGGGGCCAACGTCCTGACTTTC.

The chain carries TRBV10-2 and TRBJ2-5; 9 bases map to TRBD2. The CDR3 extends over 17 amino acids. Germline assignment: CDR1 WSHSY and CDR2 SAAADI. V was pared by 4 bases and J by 7 bases, with 16 bases of the junction left unmatched. CDR3 loop: CASSGSTSGSYSGTQYF. In DNA, the CDR3 is TGCGCCAGCAGTGGCAGCACTAGCGGGTCTTACTCGGGGACCCAGTACTTC.

This clonotype came up many times. V and J are TRBV4-3 and TRBJ2-5; the match to TRBD2 covers 10 bases. Looked up from germline, CDR1 is LGHNA and CDR2 is YSLEER. Germline trimming cut 0 bases from V and 3 bases from J; bases unmatched to any gene: 7. The CDR3 contains 17 residues. The chain's CDR3 is CASSQELAGSLKETQYF. The CDR3 DNA is TGCGCCAGCAGCCAAGAACTAGCGGGATCCCTCAAAGAGACCCAGTACTTC.

This clonotype was picked up many times. The gene calls are TRBV7-3 and TRBJ2-1; 8 nucleotides line up with TRBD2. The germline V gene has CDR1 SGHTA and CDR2 FQGTGA. The CDR3 covers 15 residues. V shed 0 bases, J shed 9 bases, and the junction held 7 bases outside the gene matches. The CDR3 protein is CASSLTRAGVREQFF. DNA for the CDR3: TGTGCCAGCAGCTTAACCCGAGCGGGAGTTCGTGAGCAGTTCTTC.